Listed below are T cell receptor beta chains from one sample, sequenced in a study of T cells in Graves' hyperthyroidism and ophthalmopathy. TCRdb re-called the multiplex PCR reads through MiXCR, storing one row per CDR3 protein. The sample has roughly 380,000 distinct CDR3 sequences; approximately 18% are singletons. What was sequenced was blood. These receptors all come from a woman in her thirties or forties with Graves' ophthalmopathy. Each CDR3 is given with its conserved first and last residue. A D gene is named only where the DNA matches it firmly. The size entry is marked missing in some rows and otherwise reads once, few, many or a size class.

size	length	V	D	J	CDR3	DNA
NA	16	TRBV11-2	TRBD1	TRBJ2-3	CASSWGRQGATDTQYF	TGTGCCAGCAGCTGGGGACGACAGGGCGCCACAGATACGCAGTATTTT
many	15	TRBV6-1	NA	TRBJ1-5	CASSESRTGRQPQHF	TGTGCCAGCAGTGAATCGCGGACGGGGAGGCAGCCCCAGCATTTT
many	13	TRBV12-3/TRBV12-4	NA	TRBJ1-1	CASSDTENTEAFF	TGTGCCAGCAGTGACACCGAGAACACTGAAGCTTTCTTT
many	17	TRBV6-5	NA	TRBJ1-1	CASSYSSRGYKNTEAFF	TGTGCCAGCAGTTACTCTTCGAGGGGGTATAAGAACACTGAAGCTTTCTTT
many	14	TRBV20-1	NA	TRBJ2-4	CSATTRGAKNIQYF	TGCAGTGCTACGACAAGGGGAGCCAAAAACATTCAGTACTTC
NA	15	TRBV3-1	NA	TRBJ2-4	CASSQHSQAKNIQYF	TGTGCCAGCAGCCAACATTCACAAGCCAAAAACATTCAGTACTTC
many	13	TRBV6-2/TRBV6-3	TRBD2	TRBJ2-7	CASRLAGLYEQYF	TGTGCCAGCAGACTAGCGGGCCTCTACGAGCAGTACTTC
NA	14	TRBV28	TRBD2	TRBJ2-1	CASSRPGGRREQFF	TGTGCCAGCAGCCGCCCGGGCGGGAGGCGTGAGCAGTTCTTC
many	13	TRBV9	NA	TRBJ1-5	CASSVAYFQPQHF	TGTGCCAGCAGCGTAGCTTACTTTCAGCCCCAGCATTTT
NA	14	TRBV13	NA	TRBJ1-1	CATWGLREYTEAFF	TGTGCCACCTGGGGTCTCAGGGAATACACTGAAGCTTTCTTT
NA	14	TRBV2	NA	TRBJ2-7	CASSDLTGYYEQYF	TGTGCCAGCAGCGACCTGACAGGCTACTACGAGCAGTACTTC
NA	15	TRBV12-3/TRBV12-4	NA	TRBJ1-1	CASRPNPGGITEAFF	TGTGCCAGCAGGCCAAATCCGGGGGGGATTACTGAAGCTTTCTTT
many	17	TRBV2	TRBD1	TRBJ2-2	CASSVPGQGGNTGELFF	TGTGCCAGTTCCGTCCCGGGACAGGGCGGGAACACCGGGGAGCTGTTTTTT
many	14	TRBV28	NA	TRBJ2-5	CASNLGGGGETQYF	TGTGCCAGCAATCTAGGAGGGGGCGGGGAGACCCAGTACTTC
many	12	TRBV19	NA	TRBJ1-2	CASSMGAGGYTF	TGTGCCAGTAGTATGGGGGCTGGAGGCTACACCTTC
NA	15	TRBV6-2/TRBV6-3	TRBD2	TRBJ2-2	CASITERGYTGELFF	TGTGCCAGCATTACCGAGCGGGGTTACACCGGGGAGCTGTTTTTT
many	13	TRBV15	NA	TRBJ1-2	CATSRDPSYGYTF	TGTGCCACCAGCAGAGACCCTTCCTATGGCTACACCTTC
many	14	TRBV29-1	NA	TRBJ2-7	CSMISGLSLREQYF	TGCAGCATGATTTCAGGGTTATCTTTACGTGAGCAGTACTTC
many	14	TRBV29-1	TRBD2	TRBJ2-2	CSVQAGGDTGELFF	TGCAGCGTTCAAGCGGGAGGTGACACCGGGGAGCTGTTTTTT
many	14	TRBV6-2/TRBV6-3	NA	TRBJ2-7	CASSYSGDYYEQYF	TGTGCCAGCAGTTACTCGGGAGATTACTACGAGCAGTACTTC
many	16	TRBV13	TRBD1	TRBJ1-2	CASSLAPGTGDYGYTF	TGTGCCAGCAGCTTAGCCCCCGGGACAGGAGACTATGGCTACACCTTC
many	14	TRBV20-1	NA	TRBJ1-2	CSAARDGRDYGYTF	TGCAGTGCGGCTAGGGATGGACGAGACTATGGCTACACCTTC
NA	13	TRBV11-2	NA	TRBJ2-7	CASSLEASSEQYF	TGTGCCAGCAGCTTAGAGGCTAGTTCCGAGCAGTACTTC
many	12	TRBV19	NA	TRBJ1-1	CASSIMDTEAFF	TGTGCCAGTAGTATTATGGACACTGAAGCTTTCTTT
many	15	TRBV12-3/TRBV12-4	NA	TRBJ1-3	CASRLDGSSGNTIYF	TGTGCCAGCAGGCTGGACGGGAGCTCTGGAAACACCATATATTTT
many	16	TRBV6-5	TRBD1	TRBJ2-7	CASSRLDRGLPYEQYF	TGTGCCAGCAGCCGTCTCGACAGGGGCCTGCCCTACGAGCAGTACTTC
NA	15	TRBV4-1	TRBD1	TRBJ2-7	CASSQDPRGSNEQYF	TGCGCCAGCAGCCAAGATCCCAGGGGGAGCAACGAGCAGTACTTC
many	13	TRBV12-3/TRBV12-4	NA	TRBJ1-3	CASSLAHGNTIYF	TGTGCCAGCAGTCTGGCACACGGAAACACCATATATTTT
many	16	TRBV6-1	TRBD1	TRBJ2-5	CASSAEGGRVQETQYF	TGTGCCAGCAGTGCCGAAGGGGGCAGGGTCCAAGAGACCCAGTACTTC
few	14	TRBV27	NA	TRBJ2-7	CASSFSFRIYEQYF	TGTGCCAGCAGTTTCTCTTTTAGAATCTACGAGCAGTACTTC
many	12	TRBV12-3/TRBV12-4	NA	TRBJ2-7	CASRGAQYEQYF	TGTGCCAGCAGGGGGGCCCAATACGAGCAGTACTTC
many	15	TRBV20-1	TRBD2	TRBJ2-7	CSAKRTSGSPYEQYF	TGCAGTGCTAAGAGGACTAGCGGGTCCCCCTACGAGCAGTACTTC
many	14	TRBV10-3	NA	TRBJ1-5	CAISDRGSNQPQHF	TGTGCCATCAGTGACAGGGGCAGCAATCAGCCCCAGCATTTT
NA	16	TRBV5-6	NA	TRBJ1-6	CASSHRSGSYNSPLYF	TGTGCCAGCAGCCACCGGTCGGGCTCCTATAATTCACCCCTCTACTTT
many	13	TRBV29-1	TRBD1	TRBJ1-6	CSVADRDNSPLHF	TGCAGCGTTGCCGACAGGGACAATTCACCCCTCCACTTT
NA	13	TRBV2	NA	TRBJ2-2	CAGARLLSGELFF	TGTGCCGGTGCGCGTCTCCTCTCCGGGGAGCTGTTTTTT
NA	13	TRBV3-1	NA	TRBJ2-7	CASSRAGTYGQYF	TGTGCCAGCAGCCGAGCCGGAACCTACGGGCAGTACTTC